The rows below give T cell receptor beta chains drawn from one sample of a study of beta chain features in type 1 diabetes. Profiled with immunoSEQ multiplex PCR; TCRdb holds only in-frame clones, not every one. The sample carries approximately 100,000 clones, about 40% recorded once. Sequenced: stem cell memory CD4+ T cells from blood. Receptors originate from a woman aged 18 to 35 in good health. CDR3s include the opening cysteine and the closing phenylalanine or tryptophan. The order of the fields is D gene, V gene, J gene, CDR3 protein. A D gene is named only where the DNA matches it firmly.

-	TRBV7-3	TRBJ2-5	CASSSRAKPSETQYF
-	TRBV27	TRBJ1-2	CASSSRGRANYGYTF
TRBD2	TRBV5-6	TRBJ2-1	CASSLFRREINNEQFF
TRBD2	TRBV19	TRBJ2-1	CASSTRGAGGDEQFF
TRBD2	TRBV9	TRBJ2-6	CASSPRLAGGANVLTF
TRBD1	TRBV27	TRBJ1-1	CASRRQGRTEAFF
-	TRBV19	TRBJ2-3	CASREERLSTDTQYF
-	TRBV2	TRBJ1-5	CASSEARQELSNQPQHF
-	TRBV25-1	TRBJ1-4	CASSPTVVPQKLFF
-	TRBV7-6	TRBJ1-4	CASSLGGLSGEKLFF
-	TRBV28	TRBJ2-2	CASSHRVYTGELFF
TRBD1	TRBV30	TRBJ2-1	CAWSWDRDRYNEQFF
TRBD1	TRBV18	TRBJ1-2	CASSPRFNVRQGAGNGYTF
TRBD1	TRBV4-3	TRBJ1-5	CASSQGTGDNQPQHF
-	TRBV6-5	TRBJ1-6	CASSPKSSYNSPLHF
-	TRBV29-1	TRBJ2-1	CSVFSRDSGYNEQFF
-	TRBV7-9	TRBJ2-2	CASSLSGETGELFF
-	TRBV2	TRBJ2-7	CASSEVTRYYEQYF
TRBD2	TRBV2	TRBJ2-5	CASSSGSGVGETQYF
-	TRBV28	TRBJ2-6	CASSSGQRSSGANVLTF
-	TRBV29-1	TRBJ2-1	CSVEGPGTGEQFF
TRBD2	TRBV11-2	TRBJ2-7	CASTQLDRLAGGREQYF
-	TRBV5-1	TRBJ2-7	CASSLTGSSYEQYF
-	TRBV28	TRBJ2-1	CASSFGSNEQFF
-	TRBV19	TRBJ2-5	CASSIYPGYQETQYF
-	TRBV20-1	TRBJ1-1	CSVLNTEAFF
TRBD2	TRBV19	TRBJ2-4	CASQAGGPQNIQYF
TRBD2	TRBV5-1	TRBJ2-3	CATSWREAKDTQYF
TRBD2	TRBV7-2	TRBJ2-3	CASSSPAGVSTDTQYF
TRBD2	TRBV7-9	TRBJ2-1	CASSPEGTSGKYEQFF
-	TRBV7-9	TRBJ2-4	CASSQPGTAKNIQYF
-	TRBV21-1	TRBJ1-5	CASSKVQGAQPQHF
TRBD2	TRBV7-9	TRBJ2-2	CASSLVPTSAGELFF
-	TRBV5-1	TRBJ2-2	CASKYRVANTGELFF
TRBD2	TRBV11-2	TRBJ2-7	CASTPGGGLPYEQYF
TRBD2	TRBV7-8	TRBJ2-3	CASSLASLAGTGRPSTDTQYF